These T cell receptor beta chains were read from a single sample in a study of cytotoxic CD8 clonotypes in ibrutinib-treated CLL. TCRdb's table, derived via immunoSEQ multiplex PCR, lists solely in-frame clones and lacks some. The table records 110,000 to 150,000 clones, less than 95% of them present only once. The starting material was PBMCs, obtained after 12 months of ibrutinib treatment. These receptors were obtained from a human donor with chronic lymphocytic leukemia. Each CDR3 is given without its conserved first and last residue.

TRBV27	ASSLSSGQVREKLF
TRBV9	ASSVEGLANSYEQY
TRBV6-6	ASQTARSEGTEAF
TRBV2	ASGYDNEQF
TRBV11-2	ASSLTMNGYQETQY
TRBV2	ASSKRGNPNEKLF
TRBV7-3	ASSYRLAGDNEQF
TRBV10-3	AITQTGNTEAF
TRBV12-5	ASGSDTGSSSRGPGNTIY
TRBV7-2	ASSSGLAGVYYEQY
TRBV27	ASTRGLNTEAF
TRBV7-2	ASSSGGWERD
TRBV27	ASAWHGRNYEQY
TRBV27	ASSSPQQGADGYT
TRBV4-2	ASSHYNRDSNEKLF
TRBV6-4	ASRVDRGTEAF
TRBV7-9	ASSYIQGNYGYT
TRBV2	ASSQYALLAGSIVYEQY
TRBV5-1	ASSLRSAPNEKLF
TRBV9	ASSVVALSNEQF
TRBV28	ASSEGPYEQY
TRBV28	ASQSLGSSYEQY
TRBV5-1	ASSLAGTHPTGELF
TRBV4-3	ASSQGRTGPLNTEAF
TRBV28	ASTLTGTGVQPQH
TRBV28	ASSSDMEQY
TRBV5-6	ASSSSYEQY
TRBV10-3	AISEFRAQETQY
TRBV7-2	ASSLGIGPQH
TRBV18	ASSPQGQGEGGYT
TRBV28	ASIHSWGGDEQY
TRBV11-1	ASSRTGGVNQPQH
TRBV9	ASSAPRGSSGANVLT
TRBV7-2	ASSFFGPQH
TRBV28	ASRPGNLGAF
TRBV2	ASREGVGVEELF
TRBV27	ASRPGLAAYIQY
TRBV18	ASSNTGNGLRSMFHNEQF
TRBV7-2	ASSFLWGASEQF
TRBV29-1	SVSGTGESYEQY
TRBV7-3	ASSLRQGETEAF
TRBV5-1	ASSLQRSRRSYEQY
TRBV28	ASKVNTEAF
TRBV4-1	ASSQGLRGFNEKLF
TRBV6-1	ASASGFRNIQY
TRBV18	ASSPMTSSTDTQY
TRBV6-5	ASSYSTQAYNEQF
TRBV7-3	ASSADLYNTEAF
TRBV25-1	ASSETGGRKETQY
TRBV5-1	ASGGQMLSTDTQY